The rows below give T cell receptor beta chains drawn from one sample of a study of blood T cell repertoires in COVID-19. Clones were sequenced by immunoSEQ multiplex PCR, and TCRdb holds only the in-frame ones, with some missing. The table shows roughly 280,000 clones, with approximately 89% occurring only once. Sequencing used PBMCs or T cells enriched from blood (not recorded which). Receptor source: a woman aged 55-69 years who had recovered from COVID-19. Both conserved end residues are trimmed from each CDR3.

TRBV6-5	TRBJ1-1	ASRGQREAF
TRBV29-1	TRBJ2-5	SVPTEAETQY
TRBV5-1	TRBJ1-1	ASSLFQGEVNTEAF
TRBV9	TRBJ1-2	ASRPPDSYYGYT
TRBV7-9	TRBJ2-1	ASSDQGTSEGNEQF
TRBV5-5	TRBJ1-5	ASSLGGVGNQPQH
TRBV14	TRBJ2-7	ASSQGLADAPYEQY
TRBV27	TRBJ2-7	ASRRTGRTYEQY
TRBV2	TRBJ1-5	ATKTDGNQPQH
TRBV29-1	TRBJ1-1	SVVGGRNTEAF
TRBV27	TRBJ2-7	ASSNTGQGFYEQY
TRBV28	TRBJ2-2	ASSQGLGGELF
TRBV5-1	TRBJ1-6	ASSLGMSRGTSPLH
TRBV5-8	TRBJ2-7	ASSRGTGGASYEQY
TRBV6-5	TRBJ2-5	ASSYLPGQVAETQY
TRBV6-5	TRBJ1-2	ASIIPGVGYGYT
TRBV27	TRBJ2-6	ASSLGPTGVGANVLT
TRBV19	TRBJ2-6	AIGTGGAGANVLT
TRBV24-1	TRBJ2-5	ATSDRRLGGYQETQY
TRBV7-2	TRBJ2-1	ASSPRVAGGRNEQF
TRBV7-8	TRBJ2-3	ASTFGQGLGTDTQY
TRBV28	TRBJ2-5	ASRQQGGRETQY
TRBV27	TRBJ2-1	ASSVVGGPLEQF
TRBV21-1	TRBJ2-7	ASSKVWEPRTSGHAEQY
TRBV5-1	TRBJ2-7	ASSLLASLRDSPYEQY
TRBV5-8	TRBJ2-7	ASSSGTSGSDEQY
TRBV7-9	TRBJ2-1	ASSSPSGRGDEQF
TRBV10-3	TRBJ1-1	AISPKGESTEAF
TRBV3-1/TRBV3-2	TRBJ2-7	ASSQVSHEQY
TRBV15	TRBJ2-7	ATSRDPGAGDEQY